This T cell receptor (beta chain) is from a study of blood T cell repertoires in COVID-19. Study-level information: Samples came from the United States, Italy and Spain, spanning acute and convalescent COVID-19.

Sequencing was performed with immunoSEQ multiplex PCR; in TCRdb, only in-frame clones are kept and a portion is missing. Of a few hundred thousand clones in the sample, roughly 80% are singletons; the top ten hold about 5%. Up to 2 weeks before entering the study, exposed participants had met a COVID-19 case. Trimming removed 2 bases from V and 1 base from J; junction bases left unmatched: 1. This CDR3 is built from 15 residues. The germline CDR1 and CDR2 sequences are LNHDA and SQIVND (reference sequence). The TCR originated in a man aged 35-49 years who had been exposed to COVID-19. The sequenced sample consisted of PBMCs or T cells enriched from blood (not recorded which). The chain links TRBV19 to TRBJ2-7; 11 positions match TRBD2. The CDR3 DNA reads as TGTGCCAGTAGTATACTAGCGGGAGGATCCTACGAGCAGTACTTC. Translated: CASSILAGGSYEQYF.